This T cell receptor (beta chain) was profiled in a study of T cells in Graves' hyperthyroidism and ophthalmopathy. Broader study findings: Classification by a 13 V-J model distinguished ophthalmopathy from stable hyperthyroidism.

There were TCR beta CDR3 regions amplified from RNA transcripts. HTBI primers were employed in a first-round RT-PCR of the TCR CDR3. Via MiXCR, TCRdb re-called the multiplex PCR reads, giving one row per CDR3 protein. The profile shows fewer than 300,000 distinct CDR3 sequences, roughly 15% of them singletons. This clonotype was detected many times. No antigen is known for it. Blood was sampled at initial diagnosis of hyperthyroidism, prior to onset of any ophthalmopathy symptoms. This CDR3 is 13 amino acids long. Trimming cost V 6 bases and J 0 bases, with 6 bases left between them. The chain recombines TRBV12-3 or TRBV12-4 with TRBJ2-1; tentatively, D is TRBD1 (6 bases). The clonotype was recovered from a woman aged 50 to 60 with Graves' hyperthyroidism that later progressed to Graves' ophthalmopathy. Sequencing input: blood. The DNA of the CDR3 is TGTGCCAGCAGGGACAGCTCCTACAATGAGCAGTTCTTC. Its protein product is CASRDSSYNEQFF.